The next 20 T cell receptor beta chains were all read from a single sample in a study of PD-1 blockade in classical Hodgkin lymphoma. Clones were read by immunoSEQ multiplex PCR, and TCRdb kept only the in-frame ones, dropping some. The repertoire includes about 15,000 clones, about 90% of them detected once, and approximately 4.1% sits in the top ten. The time point: newly diagnosed, previously untreated cHL patient sample. The sequencing input was peripheral blood mononuclear cells (PBMCs). These receptors were collected from a human donor with classical Hodgkin lymphoma.

The chain is built from TRBV11-2 and TRBJ2-5; D ambiguous. Trimming stripped 5 bases from V and 4 bases from J, with 8 bases between. The CDR3 covers 12 residues. Germline loops: CDR1 SGHAT, CDR2 FQNNGV. The CDR3 nucleotides are TGTGCCAGCAGCCCGCGGAGAGAGACCCAGTACTTC. It encodes CASSPRRETQYF. Complete variable domain (other parts from reference TRBV11-2 and TRBJ2-5): EAGVAQSPRYKIIEKRQSVAFWCNPISGHATLYWYQQILGQGPKLLIQFQNNGVVDDSQLPKDRFSAERLKGVDSTLKIQPAKLEDSAVYLCASSPRRETQYFGPGTRLLVL.

The chain joins TRBV5-5 to TRBJ2-3; 8 bases match TRBD1. The J segment lost 10 bases and the V segment lost 0 bases, leaving 16 bases of the junction unmatched. Germline V lookup: CDR1 SGHKS, CDR2 YYEKEE (reference sequence). The length of the CDR3 is 17 residues. The chain's CDR3 is CASSLGGQGGVWKPQYF. The CDR3, as DNA: TGTGCCAGCAGCTTGGGCGGACAGGGAGGTGTATGGAAGCCGCAGTATTTT. The entire variable domain, with the rest obtained from reference TRBV5-5 and TRBJ2-3, is as follows: DAGVTQSPTHLIKTRGQQVTLRCSPISGHKSVSWYQQVLGQGPQFIFQYYEKEERGRGNFPDRFSARQFPNYSSELNVNALLLGDSALYLCASSLGGQGGVWKPQYFGPGTRLTVL.

This clone has more than one count but fewer than ten. V usage is TRBV19 and J usage is TRBJ1-1; D is uncertain. Trimming cost V 1 base and J 1 base, with 4 bases left between them. CDR3 size: 13 residues. Germline V lookup: CDR1 LNHDA, CDR2 SQIVND (reference sequence). In DNA form, the CDR3 reads TGTGCCAGTAGTATAGGACCGAACACTGAAGCTTTCTTT. Its protein is CASSIGPNTEAFF. The full variable domain, its missing parts supplied by reference TRBV19 and TRBJ1-1, is DGGITQSPKYLFRKEGQNVTLSCEQNLNHDAMYWYRQDPGQGLRLIYYSQIVNDFQKGDIAEGYSVSREKKESFPLTVTSAQKNPTAFYLCASSIGPNTEAFFGQGTRLTVV.

The chain has TRBV7-2 and TRBJ2-5, with TRBD1 matching 11 bases. Losses at the gene ends were 5 bases for V and 0 bases for J; bases not matched to a gene: 8. CDR3 length: 17 residues. The germline CDR1 and CDR2 sequences are SGHTA and FQGNSA. This CDR3 is CASSPGTGGMYQETQYF. The CDR3 DNA is TGTGCCAGCAGCCCGGGGACAGGGGGGATGTACCAAGAGACCCAGTACTTC.

The rearrangement joins TRBV11-2 to TRBJ1-1; D is ambiguous. The CDR3 covers 14 residues. Germline-derived CDR1 and CDR2 are SGHAT and FQNNGV. With 1 base removed from V and 1 base from J, the gap between germline ends came to 7 bases. The chain's CDR3 is CASSLGGGNTEAFF. The CDR3 DNA is TGTGCCAGCAGCTTAGGAGGAGGGAACACTGAAGCTTTCTTT.

V gene TRBV19 combines with J gene TRBJ1-5; 8 bases are shared with TRBD1. The CDR3 consists of 15 residues. Trimming cost V 10 bases and J 3 bases; bases outside gene matches: 11. The germline CDR1 and CDR2 sequences are LNHDA and SQIVND (reference sequence). The CDR3 coding sequence is TGTGCCACCTCGCAGGGGGCGCGAGACAATCAGCCCCAGCATTTT. Its translation: CATSQGARDNQPQHF.

The chain has TRBV28 and TRBJ2-5; possibly TRBD2 for D (7 bases). Trimming pared 2 bases from V and 5 bases from J, leaving 15 bases between. The CDR3 spans 15 residues. The germline CDR1 and CDR2 sequences are MDHEN and SYDVKM. The DNA of the CDR3 is TGTGCCAGCAGTTTAGCGGGGGCCGTCGTTGAGACCCAGTACTTC. Protein product: CASSLAGAVVETQYF.

The DNA for the CDR3 is TGTGCCAGTAGTATAGAGGGGGAATATAGCAATCAGCCCCAGCATTTT. It is translated as CASSIEGEYSNQPQHF. The chain combines TRBV19 with TRBJ1-5; TRBD1 might be the D (5 bases). V shed 0 bases and J shed 0 bases, with 9 bases lying between them. Germline V gives CDR1 LNHDA, CDR2 SQIVND (reference sequence). The CDR3 has 16 amino acids.

This rearrangement joins TRBV27 to TRBJ2-2; 12 nucleotides agree with TRBD2. Germline-derived CDR1 and CDR2 are MNHEY and SMNVEV (reference sequence). The V gene end was trimmed by 8 bases and the J gene end by 4 bases; junction bases not matched to a gene: 2. The CDR3 has 14 amino acids. This CDR3 is CASGTSGFTGELFF. The CDR3 nucleotides are TGTGCCAGCGGGACTAGCGGGTTCACCGGGGAGCTGTTTTTT.

This chain links TRBV5-6 with TRBJ2-1; no firm D call. Germline V gives CDR1 SGHDT, CDR2 YYEEEE. The V gene lost 4 bases and the J gene lost 1 base, with 15 bases spanning the gap. The CDR3 length is 16 residues. CDR3 sequence: CASSRRAIRSYNEQFF. The CDR3, as DNA: TGTGCCAGCAGCCGCCGGGCCATCCGTTCCTACAATGAGCAGTTCTTC.

This chain joins TRBV30 and TRBJ2-7, with D tentatively TRBD2 (5 bases). V shed 5 bases and J shed 4 bases, with 12 bases lying between them. The CDR3 covers 12 residues. CDR1 is GTSNPN, CDR2 SVGIG, per germline (reference sequence). CDR3 in amino acids: CAWSSGPYEQYF. The CDR3 DNA reads as TGTGCCTGGTCCAGCGGTCCGTACGAGCAGTACTTC.

The chain joins TRBV11-2 to TRBJ2-1; D is perhaps TRBD2 (6 bases). The germline V gene has CDR1 SGHAT and CDR2 FQNNGV. This CDR3 is built from 14 residues. Trimming removed 9 bases at V and 5 bases at J, with 17 bases between. The CDR3 coding sequence is TGTGCCAGTGGGGCGGGGAATAGGGACAATGAGCAGTTCTTC. Residues: CASGAGNRDNEQFF.

The J gene is TRBJ2-5, the V gene TRBV19; TRBD2 matches at 7 bases. The end of the DNA fits TRBJ2-7 better, so the J call may be wrong. The CDR3 length is 13 residues. Germline values: CDR1 LNHDA, CDR2 SQIVND (reference sequence). CDR3 loop: CASSIRLAGEQYF. The CDR3 bases are TGTGCCAGTAGTATTCGACTAGCAGGCGAGCAGTACTTC.

The CDR3 spells CASSFGGRGQPQHF. For the CDR3, the DNA is TGTGCCAGCAGTTTCGGAGGGAGAGGTCAGCCCCAGCATTTT. This chain connects TRBV27 to TRBJ1-5, with D unclear. The CDR3 has 14 amino acids. Trimming pared 3 bases from V and 6 bases from J, leaving 12 bases between. Germline-derived CDR1 and CDR2 are MNHEY and SMNVEV (reference sequence).

This sequence joins TRBV5-1 and TRBJ2-7; TRBD1 might be the D (6 bases). Trimming removed 4 bases from V and 3 bases from J, with 11 bases in between. The CDR3 consists of 13 residues. Germline CDR1 and CDR2: SGHRS and YFSETQ. The CDR3 here is CASSVGQIYEQYF. CDR3 DNA: TGCGCCAGCAGCGTCGGACAGATCTACGAGCAGTACTTC.

This chain uses TRBV7-9 with TRBJ2-7; TRBD1 agrees at 7 bases. V gave up 5 bases and J gave up 3 bases; unmatched junction bases: 10. The CDR3 is 15 residues long. The germline V gene has CDR1 SEHNR and CDR2 FQNEAQ (reference sequence). Here the CDR3 DNA reads TGTGCCAGCAGCGAAGACAGGGACCGATACTACGAGCAGTACTTC. Translated, it gives CASSEDRDRYYEQYF. Complete variable domain (other parts from reference TRBV7-9 and TRBJ2-7): DTGVSQNPRHKITKRGQNVTFRCDPISEHNRLYWYRQTLGQGPEFLTYFQNEAQLEKSRLLSDRFSAERPKGSFSTLEIQRTEQGDSAMYLCASSEDRDRYYEQYFGPGTRLTVT.

This chain links TRBV9 with TRBJ2-3; TRBD1 or TRBD2 may be the D gene (6 bases each). The CDR3 has 14 amino acids. The V and J ends lost 6 bases and 6 bases respectively, with 17 bases between them. The germline V gene has CDR1 SGDLS and CDR2 YYNGEE. The CDR3 is CASTLGGTRDTQYF. The CDR3 DNA reads TGTGCCAGCACCCTAGGGGGGACGCGGGATACGCAGTATTTT.

A remark on this clone: The same CDR3 arises from other DNA sequences in this sample as well. The chain joins TRBV4-3 to TRBJ2-7; perhaps D is TRBD1 or TRBD2 (5 bases each). The CDR3 is 15 residues long. CDR1 LGHNA and CDR2 YSLEER come from the germline V gene. Trimming removed 1 base from V and 3 bases from J, with 13 bases in between. The CDR3 reads CASSQGTRGDYEQYF. The CDR3 nucleotides are TGCGCCAGCAGCCAAGGGACAAGGGGAGACTACGAGCAGTACTTC.

The chain recombines TRBV10-3 with TRBJ2-5, with 9 bases lining up with TRBD1. In germline, CDR1 is ENHRY, CDR2 SYGVKD. This CDR3 has 13 residues. V lost 10 bases and J lost 0; bases outside the gene matches: 3. CDR3 DNA sequence: TGTGCCACCGGGACAGGGTACCAAGAGACCCAGTACTTC. It codes for CATGTGYQETQYF.

The V call is TRBV5-4, the J call TRBJ2-1; the D gene is possibly TRBD1 (7 bases). From germline, CDR1 is SGHNT and CDR2 YYREEE (reference sequence). The CDR3 covers 15 residues. Trimming took 4 bases from V and 4 from J, leaving 15 bases between them. DNA of the CDR3: TGTGCCAGCAGCGTAGGGGGCGCGGGGTACAATGAGCAGTTCTTC. It encodes CASSVGGAGYNEQFF.